The clone carrying this TCR beta chain showed up just a few times. The data originate from a study of tumor-infiltrating lymphocytes in primary liver carcinoma. In the study overall: Productive TCRbeta read yields ran from roughly 3.6 to 7.1 million per sample and were similar between tissues.

For each extraction, RNA and DNA were obtained together from approximately 20-30 mg of unsorted bulk tissue. Every tumor contributed samples taken at five separate regions. After removal of 7 bases from V and 5 bases from J, the junction contained 9 bases not matched to a gene. The CDR3 has 15 residues. From around 500 ng of total RNA, TCR beta-specific cDNA was reverse-transcribed using a constant-region primer. Nested multiplex PCR, run for three rounds with slightly modified ARM-PCR, yielded TCR beta libraries. TRBV1-TRBV30 forward primers and a C-beta reverse primer were used in the first two PCR rounds, which each ran for about 9 cycles. MiXCR was run by TCRdb on the multiplex PCR reads, yielding one entry per CDR3 protein. This table holds tens of thousands of distinct CDR3 sequences, around two thirds found once.

The V gene is TRBV12-3 or TRBV12-4, the J gene TRBJ2-1; 9 bases are shared with TRBD2. The clonotype comes from a woman aged 25 to 39 with primary liver carcinoma and hepatitis B virus infection. The specimen was liver tumor tissue from sampling region 3. Subset defined: tumor region T3, left-lateral pole. CDR3 loop: CASTRTSEGNNEQFF. CDR3 coding DNA: TGTGCCAGCACTAGGACTAGCGAGGGGAACAATGAGCAGTTCTTC.